Listed below are T cell receptor beta chains from one sample, sequenced in a study of blood T cell repertoires in COVID-19. The table came from immunoSEQ multiplex PCR; TCRdb's copy has only in-frame clones and leaves some out. The sample carries some 270,000 clones, roughly nine tenths recorded once. Sequenced material: peripheral blood. Receptor source: a man aged 50 or older with acute or convalescent COVID-19. Both conserved end residues are part of each CDR3. D genes are given only for firm matches. Only part of the rows carry a size: once, few, many, or a class if the clone is expanded.

D | J | size | V | DNA | CDR3
TRBD1 | TRBJ1-1 | - | TRBV6-5 | TGTGCCAGCAGCCCCTGGACAGGGCCTGACACTGAAGCTTTCTTT | CASSPWTGPDTEAFF
TRBD1 | TRBJ2-3 | - | TRBV6-1 | TGTGCCAGCAGTGACCCGACAGGGGCGAGCACAGATACGCAGTATTTT | CASSDPTGASTDTQYF
TRBD1 | TRBJ1-3 | - | TRBV10-1 | TGCGCCAGCAGTGACTCGGACAGGGCAAACACCATATATTTT | CASSDSDRANTIYF
TRBD1 | TRBJ2-7 | - | TRBV3-1/TRBV3-2 | TGTGCCAGCAGCCACGGACAGGGGGGCCACGAGCAGTACTTC | CASSHGQGGHEQYF
TRBD1 | TRBJ1-5 | - | TRBV18 | TGTGCCAGCTCTCAGACCAGGGGGCAGGATCAGCCCCAGCATTTT | CASSQTRGQDQPQHF
- | TRBJ2-7 | few | TRBV7-9 | TGTGCCAGCAGCTTAGCGTTAGTTGGCAGGGCCTACGAGCAGTACTTC | CASSLALVGRAYEQYF
TRBD1 | TRBJ2-1 | - | TRBV30 | TGTGCCTGGAGGGTCCTGACAGGGGCGCAGTTCTTC | CAWRVLTGAQFF
TRBD2 | TRBJ2-7 | - | TRBV10-3 | TGTGCCATCAGTGAGTCGAAGGCTAGCGGGAACTACGAGCAGTACTTC | CAISESKASGNYEQYF
- | TRBJ2-7 | - | TRBV6-1 | TGTGCCAGCAGTGAAGGCAGCGCGGGGCTGGGCGAGCAGTACTTC | CASSEGSAGLGEQYF
- | TRBJ2-7 | - | TRBV7-9 | TGTGCCAGCAGCTGGCCCGGGATTTCCACAGCCAAGCAGTACTTC | CASSWPGISTAKQYF
TRBD1 | TRBJ1-6 | - | TRBV29-1 | TGCAGCGTTGGACAGGGTGTTGGATCACCCCTCCACTTT | CSVGQGVGSPLHF
- | TRBJ2-7 | - | TRBV3-1/TRBV3-2 | TGTGCCAGCAGCCAAGTAGGAGGGGACGCCCTATACTTC | CASSQVGGDALYF
- | TRBJ1-3 | - | TRBV27 | TGTGCCAGCAGTAAAGAACGGTACCAAGGGGGCTCTGGAAACACCATATATTTT | CASSKERYQGGSGNTIYF
TRBD1 | TRBJ2-2 | - | TRBV6-4 | TGTGCCAGCAGTGTGGACAGGGCCAATACCGGGGAGCTGTTTTTT | CASSVDRANTGELFF
- | TRBJ2-7 | - | TRBV5-1 | TGCGCCAGCAGCTTGGTGCAGGACGAGCAGTACTTC | CASSLVQDEQYF
- | TRBJ1-1 | - | TRBV7-3 | TGTGCCAGCAGCTTAGGTACAGGTTCCACTGAAGCTTTCTTT | CASSLGTGSTEAFF
TRBD2 | TRBJ2-5 | - | TRBV3-1/TRBV3-2 | TGTGCCAGCAGCCAAGGTCATGGGGCGGGGGAAGAGACCCAGTACTTC | CASSQGHGAGEETQYF
- | TRBJ1-6 | - | TRBV12-2 | TGTGCAAGTCGCTTACGAGCGGAGGGGAGGTCACCCCTCCACTTT | CASRLRAEGRSPLHF
- | TRBJ1-2 | - | TRBV5-1 | TGCGCCAGCAGCTTGGCAGCAGGGAGGGACTATGGCTACACCTTC | CASSLAAGRDYGYTF
TRBD2 | TRBJ2-1 | - | TRBV11-2 | TGTGCCAGCAGCTCCGGACTAGCTCCCTACAATGAGCAGTTCTTC | CASSSGLAPYNEQFF
- | TRBJ1-2 | - | TRBV6-1 | TGTGCCAGCAGTGGTTTGAACTTTAGAGCTAACTATGGCTACACCTTC | CASSGLNFRANYGYTF
- | TRBJ2-7 | - | TRBV6-5 | TGTGCCAGCAGCCAGGGGTACTACGAGCAGTACTTC | CASSQGYYEQYF
- | TRBJ1-2 | - | TRBV6-5 | TGTGCCAGCAGGCCAGGGTCCGACTATGGCTACACCTTC | CASRPGSDYGYTF
- | TRBJ2-7 | - | TRBV30 | TGTGCCTGGGCCAAAGGTTTGGGGGCATCTGACGAGCAGTACTTC | CAWAKGLGASDEQYF
- | TRBJ2-1 | - | TRBV7-8 | TGTGCCAGCAGCTGGCGGGACTTCACCCCTTACAGCTCCTACAATGAGCAGTTCTTC | CASSWRDFTPYSSYNEQFF
TRBD1 | TRBJ1-2 | - | TRBV5-1 | TGCGCCAGCAGCTCCGGGACAGGGCTCACCTATGGCTACACCTTC | CASSSGTGLTYGYTF
- | TRBJ1-2 | - | TRBV27 | TGTGCCAGCAGCTTTTCAGGGGCTGCCTATGGCTACACCTTC | CASSFSGAAYGYTF
TRBD2 | TRBJ2-2 | - | TRBV30 | TGTGCCTGGAGTGGACTGAGGGAGGGTACCGGGGAGCTGTTTTTT | CAWSGLREGTGELFF
- | TRBJ2-5 | few | TRBV7-6 | TGTGCCAGCAGCCCTTGGGGGGTCCAAGAGACCCAGTACTTC | CASSPWGVQETQYF
TRBD1 | TRBJ1-3 | - | TRBV12-3/TRBV12-4 | TGTGCCAGCAGTAGGACAGGGGGCCACACCATATATTTT | CASSRTGGHTIYF
- | TRBJ2-7 | - | TRBV5-8 | TGTGCCAGCACCCTATCAGGCGCCGGAACCTACGAGCAGTACTTC | CASTLSGAGTYEQYF
- | TRBJ2-1 | - | TRBV6-5 | TGTGCCAGCAGCCCCTGGAGCCTCAATGAGCAGTTCTTC | CASSPWSLNEQFF
TRBD1 | TRBJ1-2 | - | TRBV27 | TGTGCCAGCAGTTTATCTGGGACAGGGAACTATGGCTACACCTTC | CASSLSGTGNYGYTF
- | TRBJ1-3 | - | TRBV2 | TGTGCTCTCGAGGGGGGGTCGACAAACACCATATATTTT | CALEGGSTNTIYF
- | TRBJ1-2 | - | TRBV7-3 | TGTGCCAGCAGCCAACTCCGGTCAGGCCACTATGGCTACACCTTC | CASSQLRSGHYGYTF
- | TRBJ1-1 | once | TRBV18 | TGTGCCAGCTCACCACCGAGCGGGGAAACTGAAGCTTTCTTT | CASSPPSGETEAFF
TRBD2 | TRBJ2-1 | - | TRBV19 | TGTGCCAGTTCTCCGGGACTAGCGGGGGGATACAATGAGCAGTTCTTC | CASSPGLAGGYNEQFF
- | TRBJ2-7 | - | TRBV5-1 | TGCGCCAGCAGCCCGGGGTCCACGGACGAGCAGTACTTC | CASSPGSTDEQYF
TRBD1 | TRBJ1-2 | - | TRBV11-2 | TGTGCCAGCACCAACACCGGGACAGCGTATGGCTACACCTTC | CASTNTGTAYGYTF
- | TRBJ1-1 | - | TRBV3-1/TRBV3-2 | TGTGCCAGCAGCCAAGCGGGGGTAGGGACGAAAGCTTTCTTT | CASSQAGVGTKAFF
TRBD1 | TRBJ2-7 | - | TRBV29-1 | TGCAGCGTTGAAGGGACAGGGGGTTGGGAGCAGTACTTC | CSVEGTGGWEQYF
TRBD1 | TRBJ2-7 | - | TRBV7-9 | TGTGCCAGCAGCTACCGGGACAGGGTATACGAGCAGTACTTC | CASSYRDRVYEQYF
- | TRBJ1-6 | - | TRBV9 | TGTGCCAGCAGCGGAGGGTGGGATTCACCCCTCCACTTT | CASSGGWDSPLHF
- | TRBJ1-1 | - | TRBV10-1 | TGCGCCAGCAGTGAGTCGCAGGCAGGGGTGTTTTTGAACACTGAAGCTTTCTTT | CASSESQAGVFLNTEAFF
- | TRBJ1-1 | - | TRBV6-5 | TGTGCCACCCGGGGGGGGAGCAACACTGAAGCTTTCTTT | CATRGGSNTEAFF
- | TRBJ2-7 | - | TRBV7-8 | TGTGCCAGCAGCCGAGATCCAGGGGCGTCCTACGAGCAGTACTTC | CASSRDPGASYEQYF
- | TRBJ2-6 | - | TRBV7-8 | TGTGCCAGCAGCTACAGAAGGTCTGGGGCCAACGTCCTGACTTTC | CASSYRRSGANVLTF
TRBD1 | TRBJ1-2 | - | TRBV9 | TGTGCCAGCAGTTTAGGGACAGGGTCGGGCTACACCTTC | CASSLGTGSGYTF
TRBD2 | TRBJ2-1 | - | TRBV5-1 | TGCGCCAGCACCTCTAGCGGGGGGGCCTATGAGCAGTTCTTC | CASTSSGGAYEQFF
TRBD2 | TRBJ2-7 | - | TRBV13 | TGTGCCAGCAGCCCGGGACTAGCGGCCTCCTACGAGCAGTACTTC | CASSPGLAASYEQYF
TRBD1 | TRBJ2-7 | - | TRBV6-5 | TGTGCCAGCAACCGACAGGGAAGGGTTTACGAGCAGTACTTC | CASNRQGRVYEQYF
TRBD1 | TRBJ1-4 | once | TRBV6-5 | TGTGCCAGCAACCAGGGGGAGATCGCTAATGAAAAACTGTTTTTT | CASNQGEIANEKLFF
- | TRBJ1-4 | once | TRBV7-9 | TGTGCCAGCAGCTTAGACCAACTAAAACTGTTTTTT | CASSLDQLKLFF
- | TRBJ2-7 | - | TRBV6-5 | TGTGCCAGCAGTTATTCACAGGCATACTCCTACGAGCAGTACTTC | CASSYSQAYSYEQYF
TRBD1 | TRBJ2-2 | - | TRBV5-4 | TGTGCCAGCAGCTTGGGGGACAGCCGAACCGGGGAGCTGTTTTTT | CASSLGDSRTGELFF
TRBD2 | TRBJ2-5 | - | TRBV7-2 | TGTGCCAGCAGCTCGGGACTAGCGGGGGTGATGGGAGAGACCCAGTACTTC | CASSSGLAGVMGETQYF
- | TRBJ1-1 | - | TRBV7-6 | TGTGCCAGCACTACCGGGACACTGAACACTGAAGCTTTCTTT | CASTTGTLNTEAFF
- | TRBJ2-7 | - | TRBV7-2 | TGTGCCAGCAGCTTAGGGACATCCTCCTACGAGCAGTACTTC | CASSLGTSSYEQYF
- | TRBJ2-6 | - | TRBV3-1/TRBV3-2 | TGTGCCAGCAGCCAAGAAGCCCCCGTCCTGACTTTC | CASSQEAPVLTF
TRBD1 | TRBJ1-3 | - | TRBV3-1/TRBV3-2 | TGTGCCAGCAGGCGGACAGGGGGTAAGGACACCATATATTTT | CASRRTGGKDTIYF